This T cell receptor beta chain was identified in a study of T cell changes during pregnancy in multiple sclerosis. V was clipped by 4 bases and J by 7 bases, with 17 bases between them. The CDR3 contains 14 residues. In germline, CDR1 is SGHVS, CDR2 FQNEAQ. Profiling relied on immunoSEQ multiplex PCR, and the TCRdb table lists in-frame clones only, not all of them. The data show about 74,000 clones, with around 90% seen just once and more than 1.2% held by the top ten. This TCR was sampled from a female donor with multiple sclerosis, enrolled in a pregnancy study. The gene calls are TRBV7-8 and TRBJ2-7; D may be TRBD2 (5 bases). The sequences come from peripheral blood, collected in the third trimester of pregnancy. CDR3 protein: CASSSFEGYEEQYF. The CDR3 bases are TGTGCCAGCAGCTCTTTCGAGGGATATGAAGAGCAGTACTTC.